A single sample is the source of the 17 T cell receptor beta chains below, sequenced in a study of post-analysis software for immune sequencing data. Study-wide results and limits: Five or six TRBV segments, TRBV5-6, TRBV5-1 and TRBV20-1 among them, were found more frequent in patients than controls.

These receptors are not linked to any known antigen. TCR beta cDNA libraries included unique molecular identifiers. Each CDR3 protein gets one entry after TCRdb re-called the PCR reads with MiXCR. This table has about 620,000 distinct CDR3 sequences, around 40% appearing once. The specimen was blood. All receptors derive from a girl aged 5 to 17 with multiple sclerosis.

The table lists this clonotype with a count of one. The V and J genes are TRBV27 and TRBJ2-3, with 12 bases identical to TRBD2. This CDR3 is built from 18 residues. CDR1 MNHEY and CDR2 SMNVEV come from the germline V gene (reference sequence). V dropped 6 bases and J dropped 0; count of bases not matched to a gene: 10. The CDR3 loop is CASSPGTSGRPSTDTQYF. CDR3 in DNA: TGTGCCAGCAGCCCTGGGACTAGCGGGCGCCCTAGCACAGATACGCAGTATTTT.

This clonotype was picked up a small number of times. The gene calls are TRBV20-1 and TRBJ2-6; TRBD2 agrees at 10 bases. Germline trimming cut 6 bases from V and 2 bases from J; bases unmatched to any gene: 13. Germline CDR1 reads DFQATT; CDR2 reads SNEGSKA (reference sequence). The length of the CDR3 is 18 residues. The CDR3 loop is CSALPIQRGGAGANVLTF. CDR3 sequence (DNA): TGCAGTGCGCTGCCTATTCAGCGGGGGGGCGCTGGGGCCAACGTCCTGACTTTC.

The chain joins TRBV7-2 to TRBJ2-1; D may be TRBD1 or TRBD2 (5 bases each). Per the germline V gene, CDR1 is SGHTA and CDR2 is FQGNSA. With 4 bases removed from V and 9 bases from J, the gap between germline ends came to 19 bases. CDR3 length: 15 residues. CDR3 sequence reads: CASSWGSGLSGEQFF. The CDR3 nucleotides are TGTGCCAGCAGCTGGGGCAGCGGACTCTCGGGTGAGCAGTTCTTC.

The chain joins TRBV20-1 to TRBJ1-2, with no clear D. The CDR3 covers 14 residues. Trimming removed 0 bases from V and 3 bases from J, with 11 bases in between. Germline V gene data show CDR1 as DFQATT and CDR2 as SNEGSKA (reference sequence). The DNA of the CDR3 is TGCAGTGCTAGAGATCCGGGCACCTACTATGGCTACACCTTC. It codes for CSARDPGTYYGYTF.

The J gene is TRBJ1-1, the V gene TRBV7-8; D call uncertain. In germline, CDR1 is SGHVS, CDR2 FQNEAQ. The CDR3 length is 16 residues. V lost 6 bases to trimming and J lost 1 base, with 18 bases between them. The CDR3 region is CASRSGSRARNTEAFF. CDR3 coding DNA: TGTGCCAGCAGATCGGGATCGAGGGCCCGGAACACTGAAGCTTTCTTT.

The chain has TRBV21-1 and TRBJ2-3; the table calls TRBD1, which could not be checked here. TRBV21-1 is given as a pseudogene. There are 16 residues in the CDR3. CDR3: CASSCKRIPPTDTQYF. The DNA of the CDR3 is TGTGCCAGCAGCTGTAAGCGGATCCCCCCCACAGATACGCAGTATTTT.

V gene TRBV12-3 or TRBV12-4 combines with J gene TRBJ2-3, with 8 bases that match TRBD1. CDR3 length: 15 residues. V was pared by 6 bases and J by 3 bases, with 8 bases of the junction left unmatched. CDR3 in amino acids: CASSPPGQATDTQYF. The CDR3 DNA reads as TGTGCCAGCAGCCCTCCGGGACAGGCTACAGATACGCAGTATTTT.

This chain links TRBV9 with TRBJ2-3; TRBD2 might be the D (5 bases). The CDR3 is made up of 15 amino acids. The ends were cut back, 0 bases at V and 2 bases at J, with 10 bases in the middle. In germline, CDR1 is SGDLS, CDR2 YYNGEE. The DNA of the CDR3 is TGTGCCAGCAGCGTAGATCAGCGGATCACAGATACGCAGTATTTT. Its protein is CASSVDQRITDTQYF.

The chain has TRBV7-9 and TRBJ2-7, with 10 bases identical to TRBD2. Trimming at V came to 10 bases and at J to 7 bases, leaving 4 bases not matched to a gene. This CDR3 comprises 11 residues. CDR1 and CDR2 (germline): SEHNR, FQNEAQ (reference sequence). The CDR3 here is CAISGRGEQYF. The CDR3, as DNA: TGTGCCATAAGCGGGAGGGGAGAGCAGTACTTC. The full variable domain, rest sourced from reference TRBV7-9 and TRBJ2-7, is DTGVSQNPRHKITKRGQNVTFRCDPISEHNRLYWYRQTLGQGPEFLTYFQNEAQLEKSRLLSDRFSAERPKGSFSTLEIQRTEQGDSAMYLCAISGRGEQYFGPGTRLTVT.

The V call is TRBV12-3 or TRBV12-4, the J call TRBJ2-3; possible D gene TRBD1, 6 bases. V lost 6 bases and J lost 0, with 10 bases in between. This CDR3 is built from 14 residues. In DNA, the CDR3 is TGTGCCAGCAGGGGGGCGGCAAGCACAGATACGCAGTATTTT. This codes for CASRGAASTDTQYF.

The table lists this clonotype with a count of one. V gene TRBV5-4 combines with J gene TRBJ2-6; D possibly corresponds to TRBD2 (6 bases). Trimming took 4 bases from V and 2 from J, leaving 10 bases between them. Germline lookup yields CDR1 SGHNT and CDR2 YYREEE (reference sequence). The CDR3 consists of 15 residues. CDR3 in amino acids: CASSAEGAGANVLTF. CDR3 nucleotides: TGTGCCAGCAGCGCGGAGGGCGCTGGGGCCAACGTCCTGACTTTC.

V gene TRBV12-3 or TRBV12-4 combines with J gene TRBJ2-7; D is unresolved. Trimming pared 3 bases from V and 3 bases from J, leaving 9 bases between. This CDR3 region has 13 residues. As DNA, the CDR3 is TGTGCCAGCAGTTTGCGGAGCGACTACGAGCAGTACTTC. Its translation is CASSLRSDYEQYF.

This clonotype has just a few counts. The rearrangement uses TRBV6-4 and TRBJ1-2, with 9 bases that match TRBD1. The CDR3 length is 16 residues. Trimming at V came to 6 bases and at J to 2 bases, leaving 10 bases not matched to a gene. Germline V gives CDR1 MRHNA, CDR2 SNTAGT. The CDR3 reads CASRRAVGTGNYGYTF. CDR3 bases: TGTGCCAGCAGGCGGGCCGTGGGGACAGGGAACTATGGCTACACCTTC.

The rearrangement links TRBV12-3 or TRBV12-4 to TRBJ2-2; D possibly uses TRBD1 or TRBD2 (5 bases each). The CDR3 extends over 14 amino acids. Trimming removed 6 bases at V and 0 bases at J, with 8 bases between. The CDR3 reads CASRGTANTGELFF. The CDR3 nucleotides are TGTGCCAGCAGAGGGACGGCGAACACCGGGGAGCTGTTTTTT.

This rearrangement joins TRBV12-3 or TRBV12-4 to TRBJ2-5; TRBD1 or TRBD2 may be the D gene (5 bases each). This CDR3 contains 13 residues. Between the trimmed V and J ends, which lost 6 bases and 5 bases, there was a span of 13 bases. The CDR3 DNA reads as TGTGCCAGCAGGGGACCCTCGGGGGAGACCCAGTACTTC. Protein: CASRGPSGETQYF.

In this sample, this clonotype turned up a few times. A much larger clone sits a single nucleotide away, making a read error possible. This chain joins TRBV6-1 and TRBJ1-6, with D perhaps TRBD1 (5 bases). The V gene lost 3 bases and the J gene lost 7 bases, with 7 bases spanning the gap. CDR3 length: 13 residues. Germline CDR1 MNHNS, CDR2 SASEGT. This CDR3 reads CASSDRENSPLHF. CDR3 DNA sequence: TGTGCCAGCAGTGACAGGGAGAATTCACCCCTCCACTTT.

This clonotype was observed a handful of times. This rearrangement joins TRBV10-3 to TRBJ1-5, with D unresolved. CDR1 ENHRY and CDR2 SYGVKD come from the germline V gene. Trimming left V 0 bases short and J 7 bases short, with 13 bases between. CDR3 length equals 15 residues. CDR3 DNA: TGTGCCATCAGTGAGTCGAGCAGCCTCCGCCAGCCCCAGCATTTT. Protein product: CAISESSSLRQPQHF.